This T cell receptor (beta chain) emerged from a study of T cell clones after liver transplantation (dated by TCRdb to the late 2010s). Broadly, across the study: The samples were obtained from ITN030ST, a randomized trial that attempted immunosuppression withdrawal within 2 years after liver transplantation. A cohort of 8 liver transplant recipients was studied, of whom 3 were classified as tolerant and 5 as non-tolerant. As an antigen-independent comparator for the donor-reactive sequences, third party-reactive TCRbeta sequences from pre-transplant MLRs were identified as well. Until randomization at 12-24 months post-transplant, subjects were given standard immunosuppression, with no induction therapy. Three of the eight recipients were HCV-positive; the others were transplanted for non-autoimmune, non-viral indications. Donor-reactive T cell clones were identified by TCRbeta sequencing following a pre-transplant mixed lymphocyte reaction and were subsequently tracked in post-transplant blood. Tolerance meant complete immunosuppression withdrawal for at least one year without liver enzymes rising beyond twice the upper limit of normal. Blood samples were collected pre-transplant, pre-randomization before withdrawal, and post-randomization after either full withdrawal or failed withdrawal. On the study overall, not on this receptor specifically: In most of the 8 subjects, circulating donor-reactive CD4 TCRbeta sequences decreased significantly after transplant, regardless of tolerance or HCV status. When repertoire turnover was taken into account, detection of donor-reactive sequences was significantly reduced in 7 of 8 subjects for CD4 and in 8 of 8 subjects for CD8. The conclusions were preliminary, being limited by small, heterogeneous patient numbers and by non-standardized post-transplant time points. Low numbers of available donor cells limited the measurable donor-reactive repertoire in two subjects. Because no allograft tissue specimens were available, donor-reactive T cells may have migrated into the graft instead of being deleted. Donor-reactive sequences declined more than third party-reactive ones, suggesting partial antigen-specific deletion unrelated to withdrawal success.

High-throughput TCRbeta CDR3 sequencing of frozen genomic DNA was performed by immunoSEQ, with PCR amplification, mapping, bias correction and internal controls included. In the paper's pipeline: Only productive rearrangements were retained, and each unique TCRbeta sequence was defined by its CDR3 nucleotide sequence together with its V and J gene. Donor-reactive sequences required at least 5-fold expansion in CFSE-low cells versus unstimulated pre-transplant cells and at least 0.01% frequency. Minimum frequency thresholds were set for each subject based on the unstimulated sample with the lowest template count, ensuring at least 90% detection power. Jensen-Shannon divergence between the top 1000 TCRbeta sequences after and before transplant was used to measure repertoire turnover. Changes in detection of donor-reactive sequences were tested with two-sided Fisher's exact tests. Held by TCRdb, this immuneACCESS table contains in-frame sequences only and omits some clones. Under half of the omission traces to an unresolved V gene where checked; the cause of the rest is unknown. V and J calls and clone size follow that table, whereas D and trimming were derived from the DNA. This sample comprises nearly 55,000 clones, approximately 88% of them detected only once. The top ten clonotypes cover about 8.1% of the sample.

The time point label here, explained by the study, means: pre-transplant. Thawed unstimulated PBMCs were stained for CD3, CD4 and CD8 and FACS-sorted into CD3+CD4+ and CD3+CD8+ populations. Randomization to immunosuppression withdrawal applied to every one of the 8 studied subjects. The Qiagen DNeasy Blood and Tissue Kit was used to isolate genomic DNA. On this clone: Its antigen target is currently unknown. No per-base quality is available; no much larger clone lies one base away.

This receptor was obtained from a human donor who received a liver transplant. This specimen was CD4+ T cells from blood, taken before liver transplant.

For the CDR3, the sequence is CAIQLEDTYEQYF. The DNA sequence is as follows: TGTGCCATACAATTAGAGGACACCTACGAGCAGTACTTC. The receptor chain draws on TRBV10-3 and TRBJ2-7, with a weak D call of TRBD1 (5 bases match). Trimming costs V 9 bases and J 2 bases, and their ends lie 14 bases apart. Its CDR3 holds 13 amino acids, cysteine through phenylalanine. Of the read, only the CDR3 DNA is kept; its 39 bases are in frame from base 1. Reading the germline V gene gives CDR1 ENHRY and CDR2 SYGVKD.